This TCR beta chain comes out of a study of T cells in Graves' hyperthyroidism and ophthalmopathy. V lost 3 bases and J lost 0, with 14 bases in between. Looked up from germline, CDR1 is SGHDN and CDR2 is FVKESK. The CDR3 runs to 16 residues. What was amplified from RNA transcripts were TCR beta CDR3 regions. Using the HTBI primer set, a first-round RT-PCR was run on the TCR CDR3. TCRdb re-called the multiplex PCR reads with MiXCR, one entry per CDR3 protein. The sample shows 600,000 to 700,000 distinct CDR3 sequences, about 45% of them seen only once. Worth noting for this clonotype: The target antigen is unknown.

Study observations and caveats: The majority of expanded thyroid clonotypes above 0.001 also appeared in blood.

This rearrangement joins TRBV14 to TRBJ1-2, with no clear D. The TCR was taken from an adult man with Graves' disease, either hyperthyroidism or ophthalmopathy (not recorded which). The sample was peripheral blood or thyroid tissue (not recorded which). The CDR3 reads CASSHDSRSSNYGYTF. The DNA of the CDR3 is TGTGCCAGCAGCCACGATAGTCGCTCCTCTAACTATGGCTACACCTTC.